The T cell receptor (beta chain) under discussion was sequenced for a study of T cell changes during pregnancy in multiple sclerosis. This CDR3 has 15 residues. Germline V lookup: CDR1 ENHRY, CDR2 SYGVKD. J gave up 5 bases and V 3 bases, and 8 bases lay outside the gene matches. Clones were sequenced by immunoSEQ multiplex PCR, and TCRdb holds only the in-frame ones, with some missing. The sample holds more than 55,000 clones, 91% seen once. The chain recombines TRBV10-3 with TRBJ2-7, with TRBD2 matching 9 bases. Sequenced material: peripheral blood, taken in the third trimester of pregnancy. This clonotype was obtained from a female donor in good health, enrolled as a control in a pregnancy study. DNA for the CDR3: TGTGCCATCAGTGACACCGGGACTAGCTCGAACGAGCAGTACTTC. Protein sequence: CAISDTGTSSNEQYF.